This TCR beta chain was documented in a study of metastatic and nonmetastatic thyroid tumors. In the study overall: Repertoire data that came from the blood and tumor or nodule tissue of malignant and benign thyroid patients were compared. Whole-study findings and limits: As reported, TCR beta diversity in blood and tumor was significantly higher in malignant thyroid tumors than in benign nodules.

Nobody among the patients had been given any treatment before thyroid surgery. In its sample, this clone is medium-sized. The target antigen is unknown. Methods used by the authors: In papillary thyroid cancer, a distant-metastasis classifier was built using CDR3 differences across clinicopathological groups. TCRdb reprocessed the PCR reads via MiXCR. The V and J calls come from TCRdb's annotation, not from the publication. Of 7,500 to 10,000 clones listed, over 9.5% are singletons. The source is a female donor with papillary thyroid cancer or a benign thyroid nodule (not recorded which). Some clones in this sample may be carry-over from other donors' samples. The sequenced material came from tumor tissue.

The CDR3 is CASRYTQGNYGYTF. CDR3 sequence (DNA): TGTGCCAGCAGATACACACAGGGGAACTATGGCTACACCTTC. V gene TRBV2 combines with J gene TRBJ1-2; 7 bases are a match to TRBD1. The V segment lost 6 bases and the J segment 2 bases; nucleotides outside the gene matches: 6. CDR1 and CDR2 (germline): SNHLY, FYNNEI. This CDR3 comprises 14 residues.